Listed here are 3 T cell receptor beta chains from one sample, sequenced in a study of blood T cell dynamics during melanoma immunotherapy (dated by TCRdb to the early 2020s). The library was made by the immunoSEQ multiplex PCR assay. TCRdb obtained this table from immuneACCESS and retained in-frame rearrangements with V and J assigned. These tables miss some clones; where compared with another copy, unresolved V genes account for less than half of the shortfall, and the remainder is unexplained. The sample records 15,000 to 20,000 clones, roughly 90% of which are singletons. The top ten clones comprise about 1.8% of the sample. Sample time point, as interpreted from the label and publication: pre-treatment baseline. The sample consisted of blood, taken from a patient treated with checkpoint blockade. Source of these receptors: a human donor with melanoma.

The table lists this clone with a count of one. CDR3 sequence reads: CASSDRNTQYF. The CDR3 DNA is TGCGCCAGCAGTGATAGGAATACGCAGTATTTT. The rearrangement uses TRBV10-1 and TRBJ2-3; D is ambiguous. The CDR3 length is 11 residues. Trimming left V 3 bases short and J 7 bases short, with 5 bases between. Germline assignment: CDR1 WNHNN and CDR2 SYGVQD (reference sequence).

This clone was detected only once. The gene calls are TRBV5-1 and TRBJ2-7; 11 bases fit TRBD2. Losses at the gene ends were 5 bases for V and 3 bases for J; bases not matched to a gene: 10. The germline V gene has CDR1 SGHRS and CDR2 YFSETQ. This CDR3 is built from 16 residues. The CDR3 region is CASRETSGSRGYEQYF. The CDR3 region has the DNA TGCGCCAGCAGAGAAACTAGCGGGAGCCGAGGCTACGAGCAGTACTTC.

This clone occurred a few times. The chain couples TRBV10-3 to TRBJ1-1; D uncertain. The CDR3 loop spans 13 amino acids. V was cut by 7 bases and J by 10 bases, with 19 bases left in between. Looked up from germline, CDR1 is ENHRY and CDR2 is SYGVKD. CDR3 in amino acids: CAIKEVIGSAAFF. DNA of the CDR3: TGTGCCATCAAGGAGGTGATCGGCAGCGCAGCTTTCTTT.